The clone carrying this T cell receptor (beta chain) was seen many times. Its specificity is not known. By quantitative 5'-RACE with molecular barcodes, the TCR beta libraries were made. In TCRdb, the 5' RACE reads were re-called with MiXCR into one record per CDR3 protein. The table lists around 250,000 distinct CDR3 sequences, about 10% of them singletons. The CDR3 totals 11 residues. Trimming left V 3 bases short and J 4 bases short, with 7 bases between. Per germline, CDR1 SQVTM and CDR2 ANQGSEA. These data belong to a study of CD8 T cells in ankylosing spondylitis. Study-wide findings and caveats: As for the disease-linked clones, they showed a CD8+ phenotype and occurred at relatively low frequencies in peripheral blood. A TCR beta motif of 8 or 9 highly homologous variants appeared characteristic of ankylosing spondylitis blood. In ankylosing spondylitis patients, matched synovial fluid reportedly showed significant enrichment of disease-linked clones.

The sequenced sample consisted of blood, either unsorted or a sorted T cell fraction (not recorded which). The sequence came from a male donor with ankylosing spondylitis or in good health (not recorded which). This chain uses TRBV29-1 with TRBJ2-7; no clear D gene. CDR3 DNA: TGCAGCGTTGAGATGTCATACGAGCAGTACTTC. It codes for CSVEMSYEQYF.